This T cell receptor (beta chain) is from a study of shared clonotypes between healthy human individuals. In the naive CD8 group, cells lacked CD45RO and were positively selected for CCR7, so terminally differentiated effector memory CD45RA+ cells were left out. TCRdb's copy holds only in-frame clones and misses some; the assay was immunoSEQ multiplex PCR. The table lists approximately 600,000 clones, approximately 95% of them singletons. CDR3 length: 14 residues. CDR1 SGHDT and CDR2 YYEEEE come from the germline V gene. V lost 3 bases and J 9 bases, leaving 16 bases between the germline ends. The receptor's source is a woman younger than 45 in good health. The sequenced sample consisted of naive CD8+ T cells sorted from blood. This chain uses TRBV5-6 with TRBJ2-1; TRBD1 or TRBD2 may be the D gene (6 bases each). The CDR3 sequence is CASSWTTGGTEQFF. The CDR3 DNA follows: TGTGCCAGCAGCTGGACAACCGGGGGCACTGAGCAGTTCTTC.